This T cell receptor (beta chain) emerged from a study of metastatic and nonmetastatic thyroid tumors. This clone was seen many times. TCRdb re-called the PCR reads with MiXCR. Of about 17,000 clones detected, 25% to 30% appear once; the ten largest clones hold about 25%. Not a single patient had been given any form of treatment at any point before undergoing thyroid surgery. The germline gives CDR1 KGHDR, CDR2 SFDVKD. This CDR3 has 14 residues. The germline V and J ends were trimmed by 0 bases and 2 bases, with 6 bases remaining between them. The chain employs TRBV24-1 and TRBJ2-5, with D hard to call. This receptor was taken from a male donor with papillary thyroid cancer or a benign thyroid nodule (not recorded which). Some clones in this sample may be carry-over from other donors' samples. Material for sequencing was tumor tissue. CDR3 sequence reads: CATSDLGLQETQYF. CDR3 coding DNA: TGTGCCACCAGTGATTTGGGTCTACAAGAGACCCAGTACTTC.